The 23 T cell receptor beta chains below were found in one sample sequenced in a study of T cell changes during pregnancy in multiple sclerosis. The assay was immunoSEQ multiplex PCR, and TCRdb's table has in-frame clones only and misses some. The data show 55,000 to 80,000 clones, 94% seen once. Sequences were derived from peripheral blood, sampled in the third trimester of pregnancy. These receptors all come from a female donor with multiple sclerosis, enrolled in a pregnancy study.

In its sample, this clone was seen once. The J gene is TRBJ2-3, the V gene TRBV2; TRBD2 agrees at 8 bases. This CDR3 is 16 amino acids long. Germline loops: CDR1 SNHLY, CDR2 FYNNEI. V trimming: 6 bases; J trimming: 1 base; junction bases outside the gene matches: 9. The CDR3: CASRVLSGEGTDTQYF. The CDR3 nucleotides read TGTGCCAGCAGAGTACTTAGCGGGGAGGGCACAGATACGCAGTATTTT.

This chain uses TRBV11-1 with TRBJ2-1; 10 bases agree with TRBD1. V dropped 0 bases and J dropped 7; count of bases not matched to a gene: 6. Germline CDR1 and CDR2: SGHAT and FQDESV (reference sequence). This CDR3 is built from 16 residues. The CDR3: CASSLARQGAWNEQFF. The CDR3 coding sequence is TGTGCCAGCAGCTTAGCAAGACAGGGGGCCTGGAATGAGCAGTTCTTC.

The CDR3 sequence is CASSYSTTGTGNTIYF. DNA of the CDR3: TGTGCCAGCAGTTACTCTACGACAGGGACCGGAAACACCATATATTTT. V usage is TRBV6-6 and J usage is TRBJ1-3; the match to TRBD1 covers 7 bases. Germline assignment: CDR1 MNHNY and CDR2 SVGAGI (reference sequence). V was pared by 0 bases and J by 4 bases, with 6 bases of the junction left unmatched. This CDR3 is built from 16 residues.

The V call is TRBV4-3, the J call TRBJ1-1; D is unclear. Germline loops: CDR1 LGHNA, CDR2 YSLEER. This CDR3 region has 16 residues. Trimming shortened V by 1 base and J by 0 bases, and 12 bases separated the two germline ends. The CDR3 DNA reads TGCGCCAGCAGCCAAGGTAGTGACACGATGAACACTGAAGCTTTCTTT. It specifies CASSQGSDTMNTEAFF.

The chain couples TRBV7-9 to TRBJ1-6; 7 nucleotides align to TRBD1. Trimming took 5 bases from V and 10 from J; bases not matched to a gene: 11. From germline, CDR1 is SEHNR and CDR2 FQNEAQ (reference sequence). The CDR3 sequence is 15 residues long. The CDR3, as DNA: TGTGCCAGCAGCCCAAAAGACAGGGCGGGCTCACCCCTCCACTTT. Residues: CASSPKDRAGSPLHF.

Only one count was recorded for this clone. The rearrangement joins TRBV5-8 to TRBJ2-7; 8 bases agree with TRBD1. Trimming removed 4 bases from V and 3 bases from J; junction bases left unmatched: 12. The CDR3 is 16 residues long. Germline CDR1 reads SGHTS; CDR2 reads YDEGEE. The CDR3 DNA reads as TGTGCCAGCAGCCACCTTCGGACAGGGAAGCGCTACGAGCAGTACTTC. It encodes CASSHLRTGKRYEQYF. Based on the CDR3 plus reference TRBV5-8 and TRBJ2-7, the full variable domain is EAGVTQSPTHLIKTRGQQATLRCSPISGHTSVYWYQQALGLGLQFLLWYDEGEERNRGNFPPRFSGRQFPNYSSELNVNALELEDSALYLCASSHLRTGKRYEQYFGPGTRLTVT.

This chain links TRBV7-9 with TRBJ1-1, with a possible D match to TRBD1 (5 bases). The CDR3 covers 14 residues. Trimming took off 6 bases at V and 0 bases at J, with 11 bases between the two ends. Per the germline V gene, CDR1 is SEHNR and CDR2 is FQNEAQ (reference sequence). The CDR3 is CASRVQGLNTEAFF. The CDR3 DNA is TGTGCCAGCAGGGTTCAGGGCTTGAACACTGAAGCTTTCTTT. The full variable domain, completed using reference TRBV7-9 and TRBJ1-1, is DTGVSQNPRHKITKRGQNVTFRCDPISEHNRLYWYRQTLGQGPEFLTYFQNEAQLEKSRLLSDRFSAERPKGSFSTLEIQRTEQGDSAMYLCASRVQGLNTEAFFGQGTRLTVV.

The rearrangement uses TRBV6-4 and TRBJ2-2; D is perhaps TRBD1 (6 bases). The germline gives CDR1 MRHNA, CDR2 SNTAGT. V was trimmed by 5 bases and J by 3 bases, leaving 7 bases between them. CDR3 length: 13 amino acids. The CDR3 DNA reads as TGTGCCAGCAGTACAGGGTACACCGGGGAGCTGTTTTTT. Translated, it gives CASSTGYTGELFF.

The V and J genes are TRBV6-1 and TRBJ2-5; 7 bases line up with TRBD1. The J call may not be correct, given that the DNA end is closer to TRBJ2-7. This CDR3 region has 12 residues. Germline V lookup: CDR1 MNHNS, CDR2 SASEGT. This CDR3 is CATKRPGGEQYF. Written as DNA, the CDR3 is TGTGCCACAAAGCGACCAGGGGGCGAGCAGTACTTC.

The CDR3: CASSSGNTEAFF. The DNA of the CDR3 is TGTGCCAGCAGCTCAGGGAACACTGAAGCTTTCTTT. The J gene is TRBJ1-1, the V gene TRBV11-1; no definite D call. Germline CDR1 SGHAT, CDR2 FQDESV (reference sequence). The V gene lost 4 bases and the J gene lost 1 base, with 4 bases spanning the gap. The CDR3 extends over 12 amino acids.

This chain uses TRBV5-6 with TRBJ2-2; 10 nucleotides line up with TRBD2. Germline CDR1 is SGHDT and CDR2 is YYEEEE. The CDR3 totals 17 residues. V shed 1 base, J shed 4 bases, and the junction held 7 bases outside the gene matches. CDR3: CASSLPRASGSTGELFF. In nucleotides, the CDR3 is TGTGCCAGCAGCTTGCCCCGGGCTAGCGGGAGCACCGGGGAGCTGTTTTTT. Combining the CDR3 with reference TRBV5-6 and TRBJ2-2 gives the whole variable domain DAGVTQSPTHLIKTRGQQVTLRCSPKSGHDTVSWYQQALGQGPQFIFQYYEEEERQRGNFPDRFSGHQFPNYSSELNVNALLLGDSALYLCASSLPRASGSTGELFFGEGSRLTVL.

A single count supports this clone. V and J are TRBV6-1 and TRBJ1-5; D call uncertain. The CDR3 runs to 13 residues. Trimming cost V 3 bases and J 3 bases, with 6 bases left between them. Germline assignment: CDR1 MNHNS and CDR2 SASEGT. In DNA form, the CDR3 reads TGTGCCAGCAGTGACAGGAACAATCAGCCCCAGCATTTT. Protein product: CASSDRNNQPQHF.

The chain uses TRBV6-5 and TRBJ2-7; 8 bases are shared with TRBD2. This CDR3 has 16 amino acids. The V and J ends lost 4 bases and 2 bases, in that order; junction bases with no gene match: 10. CDR1 MNHEY and CDR2 SVGAGI come from the germline V gene. The CDR3 loop reads CASSSPGRGATYEQYF. Written as DNA, the CDR3 is TGTGCCAGCAGTTCCCCTGGGCGGGGGGCAACCTACGAGCAGTACTTC.

This chain joins TRBV6-1 and TRBJ2-5, with D possibly TRBD1 on 6 matching bases. The V end was cut by 4 bases, the J end by 5 bases, with 20 bases between. The germline gives CDR1 MNHNS, CDR2 SASEGT. This CDR3 has 16 amino acids. In DNA form, the CDR3 reads TGTGCCAGCAGTGGGGGGCGGACATTGGGTGGGGAGACCCAGTACTTC. Translating gives CASSGGRTLGGETQYF.

The chain has TRBV18 and TRBJ2-2, with a weak D call TRBD1 (6 bases). Trimming took off 6 bases at V and 4 bases at J, with 12 bases between the two ends. This CDR3 contains 14 residues. Germline V gene data show CDR1 as KGHSH and CDR2 as LQKENI. This chain's CDR3 is CASSGHPVTGELFF. CDR3 bases: TGTGCCAGCTCGGGACATCCGGTCACCGGGGAGCTGTTTTTT.

V and J are TRBV7-9 and TRBJ1-3; D is uncertain. Trimming shortened V by 0 bases and J by 3 bases, and 9 bases separated the two germline ends. Germline CDR1 and CDR2: SEHNR and FQNEAQ (reference sequence). The CDR3 sequence is 15 residues long. The chain's CDR3 is CASSLAAGDGNTIYF. The CDR3 nucleotides are TGTGCCAGCAGCTTAGCGGCCGGGGATGGAAACACCATATATTTT.

CDR3: CASSSTRFDEQYF. Written as DNA, the CDR3 is TGTGCCAGCAGCTCAACCCGTTTCGACGAGCAGTACTTC. The chain recombines TRBV7-3 with TRBJ2-7; D ambiguous. This CDR3 is 13 amino acids long. Trimming removed 4 bases from V and 5 bases from J, with 12 bases in between. Per the germline V gene, CDR1 is SGHTA and CDR2 is FQGTGA.

The rearrangement joins TRBV7-3 to TRBJ2-2; TRBD2 matches 7 bases. CDR1 and CDR2 from the germline V gene are SGHTA and FQGTGA. The trim removed 2 bases at V and 4 bases at J, leaving 1 base unmatched. The CDR3 is made up of 14 amino acids. CDR3 amino acids: CASSLQRGTGELFF. CDR3 nucleotides: TGTGCCAGCAGCTTACAGCGGGGCACCGGGGAGCTGTTTTTT.

The rearrangement links TRBV11-1 to TRBJ1-1; 12 bases line up with TRBD1. V trimming: 3 bases; J trimming: 5 bases; junction bases outside the gene matches: 10. Per the germline V gene, CDR1 is SGHAT and CDR2 is FQDESV (reference sequence). The CDR3 runs to 17 residues. The CDR3 sequence is CASSLGTGGAARTEAFF. DNA for the CDR3: TGTGCCAGCAGCTTGGGGACAGGGGGCGCGGCGAGGACTGAAGCTTTCTTT.

The rearrangement links TRBV1 to TRBJ1-5; TRBD1, the D gene given by the table, was not confirmed from the DNA. TRBV1 is noted as a pseudogene. The CDR3 loop spans 15 amino acids. The DNA for the CDR3 is TGCACCAGCAGCCAAGATCCAGGCAGGGATCAGCCCCAGCATTTT. Amino acids: CTSSQDPGRDQPQHF.

V and J are TRBV7-2 and TRBJ2-3; D perhaps matches TRBD1 (5 bases). The germline V and J ends were trimmed by 5 bases and 0 bases, with 18 bases remaining between them. The germline V gene has CDR1 SGHTA and CDR2 FQGNSA. The CDR3 is 17 amino acids. The CDR3: CASSNMGGAGSTDTQYF. The CDR3 DNA reads as TGTGCCAGCAGCAATATGGGTGGGGCAGGGAGCACAGATACGCAGTATTTT.

This chain joins TRBV4-3 and TRBJ1-2; D is ambiguous. This CDR3 has 15 residues. Per germline, CDR1 LGHNA and CDR2 YSLEER. The V end was cut by 0 bases, the J end by 4 bases, with 12 bases between. CDR3 residues: CASSQDQVLVYGYTF. CDR3 sequence (DNA): TGCGCCAGCAGCCAAGATCAGGTTCTCGTCTATGGCTACACCTTC.

The chain joins TRBV9 to TRBJ2-2, with 11 bases aligning to TRBD1. V lost 4 bases to trimming and J lost 6 bases; unmatched junction nucleotides: 8. The V gene's germline CDR1 is SGDLS and CDR2 YYNGEE. The CDR3 has 16 residues. In nucleotides, the CDR3 is TGTGCCAGCAGCCCAAGGACAGGGGGCATAGCCGGGGAGCTGTTTTTT. Its protein is CASSPRTGGIAGELFF.